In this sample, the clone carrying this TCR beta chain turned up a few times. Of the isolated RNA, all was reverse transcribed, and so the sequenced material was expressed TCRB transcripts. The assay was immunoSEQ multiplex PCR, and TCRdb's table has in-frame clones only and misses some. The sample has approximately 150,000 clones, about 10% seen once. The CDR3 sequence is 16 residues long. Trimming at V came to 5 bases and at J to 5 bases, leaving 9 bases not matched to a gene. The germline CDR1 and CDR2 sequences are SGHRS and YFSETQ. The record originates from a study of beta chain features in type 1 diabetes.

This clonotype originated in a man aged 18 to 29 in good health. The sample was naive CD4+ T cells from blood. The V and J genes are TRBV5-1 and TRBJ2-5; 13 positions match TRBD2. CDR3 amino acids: CASRSGTSGEGETQYF. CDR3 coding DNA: TGCGCCAGCAGATCCGGGACTAGCGGGGAGGGGGAGACCCAGTACTTC. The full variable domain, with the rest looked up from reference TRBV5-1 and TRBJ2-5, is KAGVTQTPRYLIKTRGQQVTLSCSPISGHRSVSWYQQTPGQGLQFLFEYFSETQRNKGNFPGRFSGRQFSNSRSEMNVSTLELGDSALYLCASRSGTSGEGETQYFGPGTRLLVL.